These 9 T cell receptor beta chains originate from one sample sequenced in a study of T cell repertoires in cytomegalovirus infection. TCRdb re-analysed the reads in MiXCR, keeping a single row per CDR3 protein. The sample holds around 900,000 distinct CDR3 sequences, roughly a third seen once. These receptors' targets are unknown. The sample was cultured CD8+ T cells from PBMCs, taken from culture after CMV antigen stimulation. The receptors come from a human donor in good health (CMV status not recorded). Some clones in this sample may be carry-over from other donors' samples.

The genes are TRBV5-1 and TRBJ1-2, with a tentative D call TRBD1 (6 bases). V lost 4 bases to trimming and J lost 1 base, with 11 bases between them. The CDR3 consists of 14 residues. Germline CDR1 and CDR2: SGHRS and YFSETQ. CDR3 nucleotides: TGCGCCAGCAGCCAAGGGACATATAACTATGGCTACACCTTC. Amino acids: CASSQGTYNYGYTF.

This clonotype was recorded at least ten times. At one end, the junction sequence differs from germline, possibly due to a read error. This sequence joins TRBV28 and TRBJ2-5; TRBD2 aligns across 8 bases. CDR1 and CDR2 from the germline V gene are MDHEN and SYDVKM. This CDR3 spans 14 amino acids. The CDR3 is CASSFSGAGQTQYF. The CDR3 DNA follows: TGTGCCAGCAGTTTTAGCGGGGCAGGGCAGACCCAATACTTC.

This clonotype was counted between two and nine times. The chain employs TRBV4-1 and TRBJ1-1, with D possibly TRBD1 on 5 matching bases. Germline assignment: CDR1 MGHRA and CDR2 YSYEKL. The CDR3 is 15 residues long. Trimming pared 3 bases from V and 1 base from J, leaving 12 bases between. CDR3 DNA: TGCGCCAGCAGCCAGGGTGGGGGGGAGAACACTGAAGCTTTCTTT. As protein: CASSQGGGENTEAFF.

Remarks on this clonotype: The junction and the germline gene differ at one end; a read error may be behind it. This rearrangement joins TRBV5-1 to TRBJ2-7, with D uncertain. CDR1 is SGHRS and CDR2 is YFSETQ in the germline V gene. The CDR3 sequence is 12 residues long. CDR3 DNA sequence: TGTGCCAGCTCTCCCCCTGCACGCGAGCAGTACTTC. It is translated as CASSPPAREQYF. The full variable domain, its missing parts supplied by reference TRBV5-1 and TRBJ2-7, is KAGVTQTPRYLIKTRGQQVTLSCSPISGHRSVSWYQQTPGQGLQFLFEYFSETQRNKGNFPGRFSGRQFSNSRSEMNVSTLELGDSALYLCASSPPAREQYFGPGTRLTVT.

The DNA for the CDR3 is TGTGCCAGCAGTCGTACCGTCGGGGGGGGTAGCACAGATACGCAGTATTTT. Its translation: CASSRTVGGGSTDTQYF. The chain couples TRBV6-5 to TRBJ2-3; 8 bases line up with TRBD2. Germline V gene sequence: CDR1 MNHEY, CDR2 SVGAGI. Losses at the gene ends were 5 bases for V and 0 bases for J; bases not matched to a gene: 10. The CDR3 covers 17 residues.

The chain joins TRBV6-1 to TRBJ1-1, with D maybe TRBD1 (5 bases). The CDR3 runs 18 residues. CDR1 and CDR2 from the germline V gene are MNHNS and SASEGT. V shed 0 bases and J shed 6 bases, with 23 bases lying between them. DNA of the CDR3: TGTGCCAGCAGTGAAGCGCAACGGGGGGTTCGTAGTGTCGCTGAAGCTTTCTTT. Translated: CASSEAQRGVRSVAEAFF.

The chain recombines TRBV7-9 with TRBJ1-1; D might be TRBD1 (5 bases). The CDR3 totals 16 residues. The germline gives CDR1 SEHNR, CDR2 FQNEAQ (reference sequence). The ends were cut back, 4 bases at V and 5 bases at J, with 20 bases in the middle. CDR3 DNA: TGTGCCAGCAGCTCCCCAAAGGAGCAGGGTTGGACTGAAGCTTTCTTT. Translating it yields CASSSPKEQGWTEAFF.

The chain carries TRBV19 and TRBJ1-1; D gene unclear. This CDR3 comprises 13 residues. Germline V gives CDR1 LNHDA, CDR2 SQIVND (reference sequence). V lost 3 bases, J lost 3 bases, and 8 bases lay in between. CDR3 loop: CASSIGGYTEAFF. The CDR3 coding sequence is TGTGCCAGTAGTATTGGAGGATACACTGAAGCTTTCTTT.

J is TRBJ2-1 and V is TRBV27, with 7 bases lining up with TRBD1. Trimming at V came to 2 bases and at J to 9 bases, leaving 4 bases not matched to a gene. Per the germline V gene, CDR1 is MNHEY and CDR2 is SMNVEV (reference sequence). The CDR3 consists of 13 residues. This chain's CDR3 is CASSLTAGGEQFF. Written as DNA, the CDR3 is TGTGCCAGCAGTTTAACGGCAGGGGGTGAGCAGTTCTTC.